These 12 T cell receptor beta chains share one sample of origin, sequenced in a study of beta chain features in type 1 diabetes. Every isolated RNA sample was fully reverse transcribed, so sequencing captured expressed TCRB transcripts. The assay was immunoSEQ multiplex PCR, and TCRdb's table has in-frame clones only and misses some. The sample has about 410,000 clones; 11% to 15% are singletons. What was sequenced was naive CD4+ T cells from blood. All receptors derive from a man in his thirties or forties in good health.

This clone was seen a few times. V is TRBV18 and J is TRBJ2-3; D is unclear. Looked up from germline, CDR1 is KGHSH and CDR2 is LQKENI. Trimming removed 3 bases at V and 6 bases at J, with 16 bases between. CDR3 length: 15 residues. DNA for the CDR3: TGTGCCAGCTCACCCCCGAGTGTAGAAGGCGATACGCAGTATTTT. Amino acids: CASSPPSVEGDTQYF.

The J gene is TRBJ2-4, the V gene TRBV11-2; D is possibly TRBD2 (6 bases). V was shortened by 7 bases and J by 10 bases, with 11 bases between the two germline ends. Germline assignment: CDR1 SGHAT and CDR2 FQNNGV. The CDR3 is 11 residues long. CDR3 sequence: CASTLEGIQYF. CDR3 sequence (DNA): TGTGCCAGCACCTTGGAGGGGATTCAGTACTTC.

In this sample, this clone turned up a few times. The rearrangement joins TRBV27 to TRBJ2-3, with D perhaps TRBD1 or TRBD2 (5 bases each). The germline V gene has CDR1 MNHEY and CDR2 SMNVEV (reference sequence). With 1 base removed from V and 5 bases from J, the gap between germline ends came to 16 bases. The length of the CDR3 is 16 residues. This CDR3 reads CASSLYNRDGGDTQYF. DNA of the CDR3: TGTGCCAGCAGTTTATACAACCGGGACGGTGGAGATACGCAGTATTTT.

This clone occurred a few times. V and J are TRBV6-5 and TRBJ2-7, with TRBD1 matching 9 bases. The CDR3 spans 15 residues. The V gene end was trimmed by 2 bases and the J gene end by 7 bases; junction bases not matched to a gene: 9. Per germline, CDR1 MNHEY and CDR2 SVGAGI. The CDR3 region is CASSYLTGTGFEQYF. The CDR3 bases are TGTGCCAGCAGTTACCTTACCGGGACAGGGTTTGAGCAGTACTTC.

Here the CDR3 DNA reads TGTGCCAGCAGCTACACTAGCGGGGACTGGGAGACCCAGTACTTC. This sequence encodes CASSYTSGDWETQYF. The chain employs TRBV9 and TRBJ2-5; 10 positions agree with TRBD2. CDR3 length equals 15 residues. Germline assignment: CDR1 SGDLS and CDR2 YYNGEE. V shed 4 bases, J shed 5 bases, and the junction held 8 bases outside the gene matches.

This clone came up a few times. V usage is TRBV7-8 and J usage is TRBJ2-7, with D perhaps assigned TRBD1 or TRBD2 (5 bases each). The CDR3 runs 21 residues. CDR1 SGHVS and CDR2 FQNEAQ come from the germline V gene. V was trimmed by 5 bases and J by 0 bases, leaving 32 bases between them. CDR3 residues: CASSPPRWGRRITKSSYEQYF. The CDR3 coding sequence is TGTGCCAGCAGCCCTCCAAGATGGGGACGACGTATAACGAAGTCCTCCTACGAGCAGTACTTC.

Here the CDR3 reads CAIRDTDTQYF. The DNA for the CDR3 is TGTGCCATCAGGGACACAGATACGCAGTATTTT. The chain couples TRBV10-3 to TRBJ2-3; no firm D call. The CDR3 totals 11 residues. Germline assignment: CDR1 ENHRY and CDR2 SYGVKD. Deletions cut 6 bases from V and 2 bases from J, with 3 bases between.

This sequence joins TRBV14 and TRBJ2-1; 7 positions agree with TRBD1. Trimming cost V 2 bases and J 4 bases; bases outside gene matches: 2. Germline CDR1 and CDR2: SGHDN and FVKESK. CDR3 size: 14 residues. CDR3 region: CASSQSRGYNEQFF. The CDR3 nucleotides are TGTGCCAGCAGCCAATCCAGGGGGTACAATGAGCAGTTCTTC.

The CDR3 spells CASGVTGGNSPLHF. The CDR3 DNA reads as TGTGCTAGTGGCGTGACAGGGGGTAATTCACCCCTCCACTTT. The chain uses TRBV12-5 and TRBJ1-6; 9 positions match TRBD1. Germline V gives CDR1 LGHNT, CDR2 FRNRAP. The CDR3 totals 14 residues. The junction had 3 bases not matched to a gene; V was cut back by 6 bases and J by 6 bases.

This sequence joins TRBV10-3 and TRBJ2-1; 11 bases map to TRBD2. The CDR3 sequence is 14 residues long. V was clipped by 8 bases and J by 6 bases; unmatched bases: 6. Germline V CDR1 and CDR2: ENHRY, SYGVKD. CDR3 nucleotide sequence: TGTGCCATCTCCACTAGCGGGAGAAGCAATGAGCAGTTCTTC. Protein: CAISTSGRSNEQFF.

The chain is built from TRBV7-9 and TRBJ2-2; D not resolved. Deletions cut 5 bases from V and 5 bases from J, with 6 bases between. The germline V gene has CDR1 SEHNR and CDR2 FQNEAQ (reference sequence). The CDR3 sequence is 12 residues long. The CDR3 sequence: CASSLPTGELFF. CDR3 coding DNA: TGTGCCAGCAGCCTTCCAACCGGGGAGCTGTTTTTT.

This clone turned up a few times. In DNA form, the CDR3 reads TGTGCCAGCACTCCGATGGGTCCGGGGGACCACGAGCAGTACTTC. It codes for CASTPMGPGDHEQYF. The rearrangement links TRBV9 to TRBJ2-7, with D maybe TRBD2 (6 bases). The CDR3 is 15 residues long. V lost 6 bases and J 5 bases, leaving 21 bases between the germline ends. Germline V lookup: CDR1 SGDLS, CDR2 YYNGEE. Looking up the rest from reference TRBV9 and TRBJ2-7 gives the full variable domain: DSGVTQTPKHLITATGQRVTLRCSPRSGDLSVYWYQQSLDQGLQFLIQYYNGEERAKGNILERFSAQQFPDLHSELNLSSLELGDSALYFCASTPMGPGDHEQYFGPGTRLTVT.